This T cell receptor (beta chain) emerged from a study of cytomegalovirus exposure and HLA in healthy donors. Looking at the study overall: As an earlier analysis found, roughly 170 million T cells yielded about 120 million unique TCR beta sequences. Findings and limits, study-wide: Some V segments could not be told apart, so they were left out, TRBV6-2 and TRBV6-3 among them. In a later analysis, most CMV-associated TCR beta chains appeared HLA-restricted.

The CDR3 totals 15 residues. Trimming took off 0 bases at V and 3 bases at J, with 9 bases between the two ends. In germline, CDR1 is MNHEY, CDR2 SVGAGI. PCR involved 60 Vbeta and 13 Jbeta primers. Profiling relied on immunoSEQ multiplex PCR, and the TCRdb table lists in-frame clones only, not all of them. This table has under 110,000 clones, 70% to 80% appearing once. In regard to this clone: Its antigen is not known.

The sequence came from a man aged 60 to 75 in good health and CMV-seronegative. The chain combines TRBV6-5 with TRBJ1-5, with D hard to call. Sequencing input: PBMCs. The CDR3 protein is CASSYSGRINQPQHF. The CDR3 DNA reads TGTGCCAGCAGTTACTCGGGCAGAATCAATCAGCCCCAGCATTTT.